The 10 T cell receptor beta chains given below trace back to one sample, sequenced in a study of blood T cell repertoires in COVID-19. This table comes from immunoSEQ multiplex PCR, and its TCRdb copy is limited to in-frame clones, with some not included. The sample has roughly 200,000 clones, roughly 86% seen once. Sample: PBMCs or T cells enriched from blood (not recorded which). The source of these receptors is a man aged 18 to 29 with acute COVID-19.

V usage is TRBV6-5 and J usage is TRBJ1-4; TRBD1 matches 8 bases. The CDR3 loop spans 15 amino acids. Germline CDR1 MNHEY, CDR2 SVGAGI. Germline trimming cut 2 bases from V and 8 bases from J; bases unmatched to any gene: 7. CDR3 sequence reads: CASSYNPGTGEKLFF. The CDR3 DNA sequence: TGTGCCAGCAGTTACAATCCCGGGACAGGCGAAAAACTGTTTTTT.

The chain joins TRBV18 to TRBJ2-2; D unresolved. Trimming pared 6 bases from V and 5 bases from J, leaving 10 bases between. The CDR3 runs to 13 residues. Germline loops: CDR1 KGHSH, CDR2 LQKENI. CDR3 protein: CASSPEVTGELFF. The CDR3 bases are TGTGCCAGCTCCCCCGAGGTGACCGGGGAGCTGTTTTTT.

This chain joins TRBV4-1 and TRBJ2-5; 14 bases map to TRBD2. This CDR3 comprises 15 residues. Trimming at V came to 4 bases and at J to 7 bases, leaving 5 bases not matched to a gene. Germline V lookup: CDR1 MGHRA, CDR2 YSYEKL. In DNA form, the CDR3 reads TGCGCCAGCAGCCTGACTAGCGGGAGGGAAACGACCCAGTACTTC. This codes for CASSLTSGRETTQYF.

This clone was seen once. This sequence joins TRBV19 and TRBJ2-7; 7 positions match TRBD1. Germline CDR1 reads LNHDA; CDR2 reads SQIVND (reference sequence). This CDR3 contains 13 residues. V shed 4 bases, J shed 4 bases, and the junction held 4 bases outside the gene matches. The DNA of the CDR3 is TGTGCCAGTAGTAATCAGGGGGAGTACGAGCAGTACTTC. This encodes CASSNQGEYEQYF.

The V call is TRBV5-5, the J call TRBJ1-1; 7 bases line up with TRBD1. The J segment lost 8 bases and the V segment lost 4 bases, leaving 8 bases of the junction unmatched. Germline lookup yields CDR1 SGHKS and CDR2 YYEKEE (reference sequence). This CDR3 region has 13 residues. The CDR3 protein is CASSRQGDGEAFF. CDR3 nucleotide sequence: TGTGCCAGCAGCCGACAGGGCGATGGCGAAGCTTTCTTT.

The chain recombines TRBV20-1 with TRBJ2-3; 7 nucleotides line up with TRBD2. The CDR3 covers 12 residues. The germline CDR1 and CDR2 sequences are DFQATT and SNEGSKA (reference sequence). Trimming cost V 3 bases and J 4 bases; bases outside gene matches: 1. CDR3 sequence: CSASRGADTQYF. The CDR3 nucleotides are TGCAGTGCTAGTCGGGGGGCAGATACGCAGTATTTT.

This clone was observed a single time. V usage is TRBV13 and J usage is TRBJ2-3; 7 bases map to TRBD2. From germline, CDR1 is PRHDT and CDR2 FYEKMQ (reference sequence). The CDR3 is made up of 14 amino acids. The junction had 6 bases not matched to a gene; V was cut back by 6 bases and J by 3 bases. The CDR3 here is CASSVGGRTDTQYF. The CDR3 nucleotides are TGTGCCAGCAGTGTGGGCGGGAGAACAGATACGCAGTATTTT.

This chain uses TRBV6-2 or TRBV6-3 with TRBJ2-2; 14 positions agree with TRBD2. CDR1 is MNHEY, CDR2 SVGEGT, per germline. Germline trimming cut 4 bases from V and 3 bases from J; bases unmatched to any gene: 7. The CDR3 covers 18 residues. The CDR3 region has the DNA TGTGCCAGCAGTTGGGTGACTAGCGGGAGGGCCGACACCGGGGAGCTGTTTTTT. It yields the protein CASSWVTSGRADTGELFF.

This clone was detected a few times. One junction end does not reproduce the germline sequence, and a read error may be involved. This chain joins TRBV6-1 and TRBJ2-2; D not certain. Looked up from germline, CDR1 is MNHNS and CDR2 is SASEGT. The CDR3 has 15 amino acids. The CDR3 coding sequence is TGTGCCAGCATTGAAGGGCCCCGTACCACCGGGGAGCTGTTTTTT. Protein product: CASIEGPRTTGELFF.

The chain combines TRBV5-1 with TRBJ2-1, with D tentatively TRBD2 (5 bases). CDR3 length: 16 amino acids. Trimming cost V 3 bases and J 2 bases, with 15 bases left between them. Germline V gene data show CDR1 as SGHRS and CDR2 as YFSETQ. The CDR3 nucleotides read TGCGCCAGCAGCTCTTTCAGCGGAAACCCCTACAATGAGCAGTTCTTC. Residues: CASSSFSGNPYNEQFF.